This TCR beta chain was found in a study of early T cells in non-severe SARS-CoV-2 infection. Looking at the study overall: Sequenced material consisted of bulk RNA (from unsorted whole blood), and chains were unpaired.

The protocol attached unique molecular identifiers to individual cDNA molecules. Using its own MiXCR run on the 5' RACE reads, TCRdb lists one record per CDR3 protein. The sample has about 56,000 distinct CDR3 sequences, approximately 16% seen once. V lost 9 bases and J lost 1, with 6 bases in between. Per germline, CDR1 LNHDA and CDR2 SQIVND (reference sequence). The CDR3 totals 11 residues. Regarding the study as a whole: Missing private and CD4 specificities, VDJdb matching favored anti-spike CD8 responses.

Concerning this clonotype itself: As yet, its antigen is unknown.

The chain has TRBV19 and TRBJ1-1; D not resolved. The sequencing here drew on whole blood, taken at baseline. The receptor's source is an adult who was a healthcare worker with PCR-confirmed SARS-CoV-2 infection or an uninfected control (not recorded which). CDR3 region: CASLKNTEAFF. The DNA for the CDR3 is TGTGCCAGCCTTAAGAACACTGAAGCTTTCTTT.